This T cell receptor beta chain comes out of a study of blood T cells in healthy people across ages. Overall study results and limits: Both naive CD4+ cell counts and diversity were greater in long-lived donors than in aged donors.

A J-beta primer mix and a sample-barcoded 5' primer were used in a second PCR of about 7 to 12 cycles. TCRdb re-called the 5' RACE reads with MiXCR, one entry per CDR3 protein. The sample includes fewer than 2,000,000 distinct CDR3 sequences, 30% to 40% of them seen just once. Germline V lookup: CDR1 SQVTM, CDR2 ANQGSEA. V was clipped by 6 bases and J by 5 bases, with 17 bases between them. The CDR3 runs 14 residues. Samples had at least 6.5 million PBMCs isolated from them. With respect to this clonotype: What it binds is not known.

The sequence was collected from a human donor in good health. Material: blood. This chain joins TRBV29-1 and TRBJ2-1, with D possibly matching TRBD2 (6 bases). The CDR3 region is CSVGTPYPHNEQFF. Written as DNA, the CDR3 is TGCAGCGTCGGGACTCCCTACCCCCACAATGAGCAGTTCTTC.